Listed here are 26 T cell receptor beta chains from one sample, sequenced in a study of T cell changes during pregnancy in multiple sclerosis. The protocol was immunoSEQ multiplex PCR, while the TCRdb copy is restricted to in-frame clones and leaves out a portion. The sample records tens of thousands of clones, 70% to 90% being singletons. This sample comprised CD4+ T cells from peripheral blood mononuclear cells, obtained in the first trimester of pregnancy. The receptors were gathered from a female donor in good health, enrolled as a control in a pregnancy study.

The V call is TRBV27, the J call TRBJ1-2; the D is unclear. The V gene lost 2 bases and the J gene lost 8 bases, with 12 bases spanning the gap. The CDR3 runs to 13 residues. The germline V gene encodes CDR1 MNHEY and CDR2 SMNVEV (reference sequence). For the CDR3, the DNA is TGTGCCAGCAGTTTAATATATGGAGGAGGCTACACCTTC. Translated: CASSLIYGGGYTF.

CDR3 region: CASSPGQDYNEQFF. The CDR3 DNA follows: TGTGCCAGCAGCCCGGGACAGGACTACAATGAGCAGTTCTTC. The chain has TRBV11-1 and TRBJ2-1; 8 bases are shared with TRBD1. Germline CDR1 and CDR2: SGHAT and FQDESV (reference sequence). This CDR3 spans 14 amino acids. Losses at the gene ends were 5 bases for V and 3 bases for J; bases not matched to a gene: 3.

The chain employs TRBV4-1 and TRBJ2-3; TRBD2 matches at 8 bases. The germline V gene encodes CDR1 MGHRA and CDR2 YSYEKL. J lost 1 base, V lost 1 base, and 10 bases had no gene match. The CDR3 is 18 residues long. CDR3 bases: TGCGCCAGCAGCCAAGGGATAATCCGGGGGGGAGGCACAGATACGCAGTATTTT. It is translated as CASSQGIIRGGGTDTQYF.

The V gene is TRBV30, the J gene TRBJ2-3; D ambiguous. Germline V gene data show CDR1 as GTSNPN and CDR2 as SVGIG (reference sequence). This CDR3 is 12 amino acids long. The V and J ends lost 1 base and 4 bases respectively, with 6 bases between them. Here the CDR3 reads CAWSGAPDTQYF. CDR3 DNA: TGTGCCTGGAGTGGGGCCCCAGATACGCAGTATTTT.

V gene TRBV5-6 combines with J gene TRBJ1-1; no clear D gene. V was shortened by 5 bases and J by 4 bases, with 9 bases between the two germline ends. The CDR3 totals 12 residues. Germline V gene lookup returns CDR1 SGHDT and CDR2 YYEEEE. This CDR3 reads CASSPYGTEAFF. Written as DNA, the CDR3 is TGTGCCAGCAGTCCCTATGGCACTGAAGCTTTCTTT.

The gene calls are TRBV5-5 and TRBJ2-7, with TRBD2 matching 9 bases. V was pared by 4 bases and J by 0 bases, with 5 bases of the junction left unmatched. This CDR3 comprises 15 residues. CDR1 is SGHKS and CDR2 is YYEKEE in the germline V gene (reference sequence). The CDR3 loop reads CASSLGRGGSYEQYF. The CDR3 DNA reads as TGTGCCAGCAGCCTTGGGCGGGGGGGCTCCTACGAGCAGTACTTC.

The chain combines TRBV28 with TRBJ1-5; perhaps TRBD1 as D (6 bases). The CDR3 is made up of 12 amino acids. The germline CDR1 and CDR2 sequences are MDHEN and SYDVKM. The V end was cut by 10 bases, the J end by 4 bases, with 11 bases between. CDR3 sequence reads: CATSDRNQPQHF. The CDR3 nucleotides read TGTGCCACTTCGGACAGAAATCAGCCCCAGCATTTT.

This clone was seen only once. The V gene is TRBV7-2, the J gene TRBJ2-1, with 10 bases lining up with TRBD1. Germline CDR1 reads SGHTA; CDR2 reads FQGNSA. J gave up 7 bases and V 1 base, and 7 bases lay outside the gene matches. The CDR3 has 16 residues. DNA of the CDR3: TGTGCCAGCAGCTTAGAAGGGACAGGGGTGGGGAATGAGCAGTTCTTC. Amino acids: CASSLEGTGVGNEQFF. The full variable domain, in which reference TRBV7-2 and TRBJ2-1 provide the parts outside the CDR3, is GAGVSQSPSNKVTEKGKDVELRCDPISGHTALYWYRQSLGQGLEFLIYFQGNSAPDKSGLPSDRFSAERTGGSVSTLTIQRTQQEDSAVYLCASSLEGTGVGNEQFFGPGTRLTVL.

The chain has TRBV5-1 and TRBJ2-1; D is possibly TRBD2 (5 bases). With 4 bases removed from V and 5 bases from J, the gap between germline ends came to 10 bases. The CDR3 is made up of 13 amino acids. Germline-derived CDR1 and CDR2 are SGHRS and YFSETQ. The CDR3 DNA sequence: TGCGCCAGCAGCCTAGCCCTAGACAATGAGCAGTTCTTC. Translated, it gives CASSLALDNEQFF.

The chain joins TRBV7-9 to TRBJ1-3; D perhaps matches TRBD1 (5 bases). The ends were cut back, 7 bases at V and 3 bases at J, with 13 bases in the middle. CDR1 and CDR2 (germline): SEHNR, FQNEAQ (reference sequence). The CDR3 extends over 14 amino acids. The DNA for the CDR3 is TGTGCCAGCACCCCAGGGCCAGATGGAAACACCATATATTTT. It encodes CASTPGPDGNTIYF.

The V call is TRBV5-6, the J call TRBJ2-5, with D tentatively TRBD2 (7 bases). The CDR3 runs to 14 residues. With 6 bases removed from V and 5 bases from J, the gap between germline ends came to 17 bases. The germline CDR1 and CDR2 sequences are SGHDT and YYEEEE. In DNA, the CDR3 is TGTGCCAGCACCCGTTGGGGGGGGCGTGAGACCCAGTACTTC. It yields the protein CASTRWGGRETQYF.

This chain connects TRBV7-3 to TRBJ2-7; 7 positions agree with TRBD1. CDR3 length equals 14 residues. V shed 6 bases, J shed 2 bases, and the junction held 7 bases outside the gene matches. Germline CDR1 is SGHTA and CDR2 is FQGTGA. The CDR3 sequence: CASSPGGRTYEQYF. The DNA for the CDR3 is TGTGCCAGCAGTCCAGGGGGTAGGACCTACGAGCAGTACTTC.

V usage is TRBV30 and J usage is TRBJ1-2; D uncertain. This CDR3 is 13 amino acids long. V was trimmed by 4 bases and J by 6 bases, leaving 15 bases between them. Germline V lookup: CDR1 GTSNPN, CDR2 SVGIG (reference sequence). The CDR3, as DNA: TGTGCCTGGATTAGTTATTTGGGCCATGGCTACACCTTC. It specifies CAWISYLGHGYTF.

The chain is built from TRBV27 and TRBJ2-2; 7 positions agree with TRBD1. The CDR3 consists of 12 residues. The V and J ends lost 8 bases and 7 bases, in that order; junction bases with no gene match: 4. The germline V gene encodes CDR1 MNHEY and CDR2 SMNVEV (reference sequence). The CDR3 DNA reads TGTGCCAGCCATCGACAGGGCGGGGAGCTGTTTTTT. Translated, it gives CASHRQGGELFF.

This clone was seen more than once but under ten times. The chain couples TRBV4-1 to TRBJ1-1, with 7 bases aligning to TRBD1. CDR3 length: 11 amino acids. Trimming cost V 4 bases and J 11 bases; bases outside gene matches: 4. Germline loops: CDR1 MGHRA, CDR2 YSYEKL. The CDR3 DNA follows: TGCGCCAGCAGCCGGGACAGCGAGGCTTTCTTT. Amino acids: CASSRDSEAFF.

The V call is TRBV19, the J call TRBJ1-5, with 7 positions matching TRBD1. The germline V gene has CDR1 LNHDA and CDR2 SQIVND (reference sequence). The CDR3 spans 15 residues. Trimming removed 6 bases from V and 7 bases from J; junction bases left unmatched: 12. CDR3 residues: CASSPPLRGIQPQHF. Here the CDR3 DNA reads TGTGCCAGTAGCCCCCCCCTCAGGGGGATACAGCCCCAGCATTTT.

The J gene is TRBJ1-2, the V gene TRBV7-2, with 8 bases fitting TRBD1. The V segment lost 2 bases and the J segment 6 bases; nucleotides outside the gene matches: 8. The CDR3 is 15 amino acids. The V gene's germline CDR1 is SGHTA and CDR2 FQGNSA. CDR3 protein: CASSLLRSGGNGYTF. Written as DNA, the CDR3 is TGTGCCAGCAGCTTACTCAGATCAGGGGGCAATGGCTACACCTTC.

The rearrangement links TRBV4-2 to TRBJ1-3, with a weak D call TRBD1 (6 bases). Looked up from germline, CDR1 is LGHNA and CDR2 is YNFKEQ. The CDR3 spans 17 residues. V lost 0 bases and J 0 bases, leaving 12 bases between the germline ends. The CDR3 DNA reads TGTGCCAGCAGCCAAGATTACAGGGTTCTCTCTGGAAACACCATATATTTT. Translation: CASSQDYRVLSGNTIYF.

The J gene is TRBJ2-1, the V gene TRBV4-1, with a weak D call TRBD2 (6 bases). Germline V gene lookup returns CDR1 MGHRA and CDR2 YSYEKL. The CDR3 extends over 13 amino acids. The V and J ends lost 4 bases and 5 bases respectively, with 9 bases between them. DNA of the CDR3: TGCGCCAGCAGCCCCCGGGAGAACAATGAGCAGTTCTTC. Its protein is CASSPRENNEQFF.

The chain uses TRBV7-9 and TRBJ1-2, with 10 nucleotides matching TRBD1. The V gene end was trimmed by 4 bases and the J gene end by 6 bases; junction bases not matched to a gene: 5. The CDR3 has 14 amino acids. Germline-derived CDR1 and CDR2 are SEHNR and FQNEAQ (reference sequence). CDR3 sequence reads: CASSYGTGENGYTF. As DNA, the CDR3 is TGTGCCAGCAGCTACGGGACAGGGGAGAATGGCTACACCTTC.

The rearrangement joins TRBV4-1 to TRBJ2-1; the match to TRBD1 covers 7 bases. V shed 3 bases and J 10 bases; nucleotides not matched to a gene: 12. This CDR3 is 15 amino acids long. CDR1 and CDR2 (germline): MGHRA, YSYEKL. The DNA for the CDR3 is TGCGCCAGCAGCCAGCTACAGGGGATTAAGGGAGAGCAGTTCTTC. It translates to CASSQLQGIKGEQFF.

The chain carries TRBV19 and TRBJ2-3, with 10 bases aligning to TRBD1. This CDR3 is 16 amino acids long. J lost 6 bases, V lost 6 bases, and 12 bases had no gene match. Germline loops: CDR1 LNHDA, CDR2 SQIVND (reference sequence). The CDR3, as DNA: TGTGCCAGTAGAAGTCCCGGGACAGGGGTGCCGGATACGCAGTATTTT. Translating gives CASRSPGTGVPDTQYF.

This clone was seen a single time. The chain uses TRBV12-2 and TRBJ2-1; the table gives TRBD2 as D, unverified against the DNA. TRBV12-2 is listed as a pseudogene. CDR3 size: 17 residues. Here the CDR3 DNA reads TGTGCAAGTCGCTCCCCTTGGCGGGTGAGCTCCTACAATGAGCAGTTCTTC. Protein sequence: CASRSPWRVSSYNEQFF.

V gene TRBV19 combines with J gene TRBJ2-1; D is possibly TRBD2 (6 bases). CDR1 and CDR2 from the germline V gene are LNHDA and SQIVND (reference sequence). Trimming shortened V by 6 bases and J by 0 bases, and 15 bases separated the two germline ends. The CDR3 extends over 16 amino acids. The CDR3 DNA follows: TGTGCCAGTAGCCCCCCGGGACTCCTCTCCTACAATGAGCAGTTCTTC. This encodes CASSPPGLLSYNEQFF.

This chain connects TRBV4-3 to TRBJ2-7, with 9 bases identical to TRBD2. The CDR3 contains 18 residues. V lost 0 bases, J lost 3 bases, and 12 bases stayed unmatched. The germline V gene has CDR1 LGHNA and CDR2 YSLEER. CDR3 nucleotides: TGCGCCAGCAGCCAAGATGTTTGGTCTAGCGGGGTTCACTACGAGCAGTACTTC. As protein: CASSQDVWSSGVHYEQYF.

The V gene is TRBV19, the J gene TRBJ2-3, with no clear D. Germline values: CDR1 LNHDA, CDR2 SQIVND (reference sequence). V lost 4 bases and J 2 bases, leaving 13 bases between the germline ends. The CDR3 has 15 amino acids. The CDR3 is CASSTSGTNTDTQYF. CDR3 coding DNA: TGTGCCAGTAGTACTTCAGGAACAAACACAGATACGCAGTATTTT.